This paragraph covers one T cell receptor (beta chain) sequence. Its cognate antigen is unknown. The data are from a study of T cells in Graves' hyperthyroidism and ophthalmopathy. The study's findings and limits: A model of 13 V-J pairs discriminated ophthalmopathy from stable hyperthyroidism.

CDR3 length equals 14 residues. V dropped 7 bases and J dropped 3; count of bases not matched to a gene: 8. Germline-derived CDR1 and CDR2 are MDHEN and SYDVKM. What was amplified from RNA transcripts were TCR beta CDR3 regions. First-round RT-PCR with HTBI primers amplified the TCR CDR3 region. TCRdb processed the multiplex PCR reads anew with MiXCR; each CDR3 protein has one entry. Of 45,000 to 75,000 distinct CDR3 sequences in the sample, about 50% were seen once. The clonotype originates from a woman in her thirties with Graves' ophthalmopathy. Source material: blood. The V call is TRBV28, the J call TRBJ2-5; TRBD2 aligns across 7 bases. CDR3 in DNA: TGTGCCAGCACCCTCGGGGGGAGGAAAGAGACCCAGTACTTC. The encoded protein is CASTLGGRKETQYF.